This TCR beta chain was documented in a study of long-term antiretroviral therapy in people with HIV. As for the study in general: The oldest samples precede the 2015 immediate-ART recommendation by about a decade.

This CDR3 is built from 13 residues. V shed 3 bases and J shed 3 bases, with 6 bases lying between them. Germline V gene lookup returns CDR1 MDHEN and CDR2 SYDVKM. Samples were assayed with immunoSEQ v3.0 at survey level. The repertoire was sequenced with immunoSEQ multiplex PCR; TCRdb's copy has only in-frame clones and lacks some. The sample yields about 25,000 clones, approximately 79% seen once. The sample in question was unsorted PBMCs, obtained 2.1 years after starting antiretroviral therapy. This rearrangement joins TRBV28 to TRBJ1-3; D gene uncertain. The TCR sequence derives from a man aged 30 to 39 with HIV. The CDR3: CASSFTGGNTIYF. Here the CDR3 DNA reads TGTGCCAGCAGTTTCACGGGTGGAAACACCATATATTTT.